The TCR beta chain under discussion was sequenced for a study of blood T cell repertoires in COVID-19. Study information: The origin of the acute and convalescent COVID-19 samples was the United States, Italy and Spain. Sources were T cells, B-cell-depleted T cells, or PBMCs; the material itself was cDNA or gDNA.

As originally analysed: Reference gene primer amplification gave estimated nucleated cell counts. Some clones are missing from TCRdb's copy, which holds only in-frame ones; the method was immunoSEQ multiplex PCR. V, J and clone size reflect that table, while D and trimming were determined from the DNA. Of approximately 90,000 clones in the sample, less than 80% were seen once. CDR1 and CDR2 from the germline V gene are ENHRY and SYGVKD. V lost 0 bases and J 5 bases, leaving 7 bases between the germline ends. The CDR3 has 14 residues. V is TRBV10-3 and J is TRBJ1-4; D gene uncertain. The sequence was obtained from an elderly woman with acute or convalescent COVID-19. The sample taken for sequencing was peripheral blood. CDR3 protein: CAISESGGNEKLFF. The DNA of the CDR3 is TGTGCCATCAGTGAGTCGGGAGGGAATGAAAAACTGTTTTTT.